The present T cell receptor (beta chain) was sequenced within a study of blood T cell repertoires in COVID-19. Clones were sequenced by immunoSEQ multiplex PCR, and TCRdb holds only the in-frame ones, with some missing. The data contain some 120,000 clones, 55% to 70% of them singletons. This clone was picked up a small number of times. Germline loops: CDR1 LNHDA, CDR2 SQIVND (reference sequence). Losses at the gene ends were 4 bases for V and 0 bases for J; bases not matched to a gene: 7. The CDR3 is 17 amino acids. Source material: peripheral blood. The V gene is TRBV19, the J gene TRBJ2-3; 10 bases map to TRBD2. The sequence derives from a woman in her 70s with acute or convalescent COVID-19. DNA for the CDR3: TGTGCCAGTAGTACTAGCGGGGGTTACCGAAGCACAGATACGCAGTATTTT. It codes for CASSTSGGYRSTDTQYF.